Presented here are 2 T cell receptor beta chains from one specimen sequenced in a study of T-cell memory formation after mild COVID-19. MiXCR, applied by TCRdb to the 5' RACE reads, yields one record per CDR3 protein. The sample yields about 100,000 distinct CDR3 sequences, roughly an eighth seen once. The sequenced material came from PBMCs or a T cell subset sorted from them (not recorded which). Receptors were obtained from a man aged 18 to 35 who had mild COVID-19 (a few samples of this study predate the infection). Cell type and time point are not known.

In this sample, this clonotype turned up a few times. The chain combines TRBV4-1 with TRBJ2-3, with a tentative D call TRBD1 (6 bases). Germline lookup yields CDR1 MGHRA and CDR2 YSYEKL. This CDR3 is 14 amino acids long. The V end was cut by 3 bases, the J end by 8 bases, with 15 bases between. The CDR3 coding sequence is TGCGCCAGCAGCCAGCAGGGGTTCCTGGGTACGCAGTATTTT. This codes for CASSQQGFLGTQYF.

The table lists this clonotype with a few counts. This chain connects TRBV20-1 to TRBJ2-5; D is unresolved. The V end was cut by 1 base, the J end by 3 bases, with 9 bases between. Germline assignment: CDR1 DFQATT and CDR2 SNEGSKA (reference sequence). The CDR3 is 13 amino acids. The CDR3 DNA sequence: TGCAGTGCTAGAGGCGCCTACGAAGAGACCCAGTACTTC. It specifies CSARGAYEETQYF.